This T cell receptor beta chain was sequenced for a study of cytotoxic CD8 clonotypes in ibrutinib-treated CLL. This clone was found once. The antigen is unknown. Findings of the study overall: Sample timing was unmatched between remission and later-progressing patients; lymph nodes unstudied.

V lost 4 bases to trimming and J lost 6 bases; unmatched junction nucleotides: 12. Germline CDR1 and CDR2: SGDLS and YYNGEE. The CDR3 has 16 residues. Some clones are missing from TCRdb's copy, which holds only in-frame ones; the method was immunoSEQ multiplex PCR. The table has roughly 250,000 clones, 60% to 75% seen once. The chain links TRBV9 to TRBJ2-1; 8 bases are a match to TRBD1. The clonotype comes from a human donor with chronic lymphocytic leukemia. The sample consisted of PBMCs, taken after 24 months of ibrutinib treatment. CDR3 region: CASSPRLGQDPNEQFF. DNA of the CDR3: TGTGCCAGCAGCCCCAGGTTGGGACAGGACCCCAATGAGCAGTTCTTC.